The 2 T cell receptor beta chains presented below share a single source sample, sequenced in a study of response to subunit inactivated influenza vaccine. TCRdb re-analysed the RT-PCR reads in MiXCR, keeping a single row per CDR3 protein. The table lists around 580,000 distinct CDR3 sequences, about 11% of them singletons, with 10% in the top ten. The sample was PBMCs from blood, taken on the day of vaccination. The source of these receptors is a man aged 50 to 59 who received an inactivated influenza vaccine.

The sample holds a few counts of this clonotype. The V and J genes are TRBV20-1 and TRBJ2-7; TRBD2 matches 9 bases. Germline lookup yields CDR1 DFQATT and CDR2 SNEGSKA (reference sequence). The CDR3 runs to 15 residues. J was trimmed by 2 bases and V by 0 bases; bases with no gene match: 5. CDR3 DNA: TGCAGTGCTAGAGATAGCGGGGGATCCGCCTACGAGCAGTACTTC. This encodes CSARDSGGSAYEQYF.

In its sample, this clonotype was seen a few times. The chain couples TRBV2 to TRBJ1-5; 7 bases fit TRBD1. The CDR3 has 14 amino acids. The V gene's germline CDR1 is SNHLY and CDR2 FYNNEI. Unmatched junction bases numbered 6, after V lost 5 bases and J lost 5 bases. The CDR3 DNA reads TGTGCCAGCAGTCCGGACAGGTTCGATCAGCCCCAGCATTTT. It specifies CASSPDRFDQPQHF.